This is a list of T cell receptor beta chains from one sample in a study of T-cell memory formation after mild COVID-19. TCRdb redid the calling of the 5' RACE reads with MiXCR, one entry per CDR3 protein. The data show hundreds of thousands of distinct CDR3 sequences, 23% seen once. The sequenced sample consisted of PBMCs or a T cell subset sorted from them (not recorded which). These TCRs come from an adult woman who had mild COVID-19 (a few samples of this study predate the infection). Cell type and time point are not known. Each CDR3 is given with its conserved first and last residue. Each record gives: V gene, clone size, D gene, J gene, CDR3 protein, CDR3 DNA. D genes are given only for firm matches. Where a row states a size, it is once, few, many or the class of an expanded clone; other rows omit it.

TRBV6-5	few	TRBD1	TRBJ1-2	CASSYSGRGIDGYTF	TGTGCCAGCAGTTACAGCGGCAGGGGGATCGATGGCTACACCTTC
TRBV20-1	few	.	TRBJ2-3	CSARHPSDTQYF	TGCAGTGCTAGACACCCATCAGATACGCAGTATTTT
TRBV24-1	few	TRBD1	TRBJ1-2	CATSDPGTGGWHGYTF	TGTGCCACCAGTGACCCTGGGACAGGGGGCTGGCATGGCTACACCTTC
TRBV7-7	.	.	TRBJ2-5	CASSPGPSETQYF	TGTGCTAGCAGCCCGGGACCCAGCGAGACCCAGTACTTC
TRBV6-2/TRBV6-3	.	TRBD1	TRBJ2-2	CASDRGITGELFF	TGTGCCAGTGACAGGGGGATCACCGGGGAGCTGTTTTTT
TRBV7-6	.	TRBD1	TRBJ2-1	CASSHHGTDSYNEQFF	TGTGCCAGCAGCCATCACGGGACAGACTCCTACAATGAGCAGTTCTTC
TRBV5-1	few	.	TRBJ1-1	CASSYVGTEAFF	TGCGCCAGCAGCTATGTAGGTACTGAAGCTTTCTTT
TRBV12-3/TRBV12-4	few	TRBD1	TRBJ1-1	CASSLATGANTEAFF	TGTGCCAGCAGTTTAGCAACAGGGGCGAACACTGAAGCTTTCTTT
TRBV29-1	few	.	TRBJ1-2	CSVESGLYGYTF	TGCAGCGTTGAATCCGGGTTGTATGGCTACACCTTC
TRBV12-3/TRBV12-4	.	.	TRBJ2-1	CASSLGGVGEQFF	TGTGCCAGCAGTTTAGGCGGGGTGGGGGAGCAGTTCTTC
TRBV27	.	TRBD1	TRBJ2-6	CASTLTGGRSSLSGANVLTF	TGTGCCAGCACCCTGACAGGGGGCCGTTCAAGTCTCTCTGGGGCCAACGTCCTGACTTTC
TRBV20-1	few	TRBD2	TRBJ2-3	CSAQSASGETPPRDTQYF	TGCAGTGCTCAGTCGGCTAGCGGAGAAACTCCGCCTCGGGATACGCAGTATTTT
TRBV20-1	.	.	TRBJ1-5	CSARRRPNQPQHF	TGCAGTGCTAGAAGGCGGCCCAATCAGCCCCAGCATTTT
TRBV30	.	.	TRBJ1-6	CAWSPVQAWGGVRRNSPLHF	TGTGCCTGGAGCCCTGTTCAGGCCTGGGGGGGCGTCCGGCGAAATTCACCCCTCCACTTT
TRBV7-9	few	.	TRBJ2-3	CASSLAAGEEYF	TGTGCCAGCAGCTTAGCGGCAGGGGAGGAGTATTTT
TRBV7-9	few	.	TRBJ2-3	CASSLAVLDRTDTQYF	TGTGCCAGCAGCTTAGCGGTTTTGGACCGCACAGATACGCAGTATTTT
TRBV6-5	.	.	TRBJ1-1	CASCPRTLMNTEAFF	TGTGCCAGCTGTCCTCGTACGCTAATGAACACTGAAGCTTTCTTT
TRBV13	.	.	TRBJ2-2	CASSLSGLAGGELFF	TGTGCCAGCAGCTTATCAGGATTGGCAGGCGGGGAGCTGTTTTTT
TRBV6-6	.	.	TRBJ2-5	CASSWPQETQYF	TGTGCCAGCAGCTGGCCCCAAGAGACCCAGTACTTC
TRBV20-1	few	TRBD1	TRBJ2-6	CSASNHHRGQVLTF	TGCAGTGCTTCCAACCACCACAGGGGGCAAGTCCTGACTTTC
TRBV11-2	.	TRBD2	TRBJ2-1	CASIKTSSGRGNEQFF	TGTGCCAGCATCAAAACCTCTAGCGGGAGGGGCAATGAGCAGTTCTTC
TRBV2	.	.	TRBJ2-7	CASSPVVGTVERSEQYF	TGTGCCAGCAGTCCAGTAGTCGGGACTGTTGAGCGGTCCGAGCAGTACTTC
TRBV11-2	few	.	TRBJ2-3	CASSWAYGASDTQYF	TGTGCCAGCAGCTGGGCCTACGGGGCATCAGATACGCAGTATTTT
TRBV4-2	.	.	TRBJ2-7	CASSQDSGRWGGSPYEQYF	TGTGCCAGCAGCCAAGATTCCGGCAGGTGGGGCGGCAGCCCCTACGAGCAGTACTTC
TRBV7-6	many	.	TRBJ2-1	CASSSGPTVRGNEQFF	TGTGCCAGCAGCTCCGGGCCCACAGTGCGTGGCAATGAGCAGTTCTTC
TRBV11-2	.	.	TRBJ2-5	CASSPGDTFQETQYF	TGTGCCAGCAGCCCCGGGGACACTTTCCAAGAGACCCAGTACTTC
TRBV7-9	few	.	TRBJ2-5	CASSLADWGLETQYF	TGTGCCAGCAGCTTAGCCGACTGGGGGTTGGAGACCCAGTACTTC
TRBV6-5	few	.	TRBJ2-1	CASSSLGLSYNEQFF	TGTGCCAGCAGTTCTCTGGGTCTATCCTACAATGAGCAGTTCTTC
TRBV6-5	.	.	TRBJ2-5	CASSYPGTGNQYF	TGTGCCAGCAGTTACCCCGGGACCGGGAACCAGTACTTC
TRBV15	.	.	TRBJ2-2	CATSGDPLGFRTGELFF	TGTGCCACCAGCGGGGACCCCTTGGGATTTAGAACCGGGGAGCTGTTTTTT
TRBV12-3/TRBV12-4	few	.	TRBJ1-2	CASSLPGEGYGYTF	TGTGCCAGCAGTTTACCAGGAGAAGGATATGGCTACACCTTC
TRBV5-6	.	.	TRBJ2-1	CASSSPSGGWRNEQFF	TGTGCCAGCAGCTCCCCTTCGGGGGGCTGGAGGAATGAGCAGTTCTTC
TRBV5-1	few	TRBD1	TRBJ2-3	CASRKQGAVDTQYF	TGCGCCAGCAGAAAACAGGGGGCGGTGGATACGCAGTATTTT
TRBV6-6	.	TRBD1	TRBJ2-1	CASSYGTGVDFSYNEQFF	TGTGCCAGCAGTTACGGGACAGGGGTGGATTTTTCCTACAATGAGCAGTTCTTC
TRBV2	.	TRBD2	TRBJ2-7	CASKGTRFYEQYF	TGTGCCAGCAAAGGGACTAGATTCTACGAGCAGTACTTC
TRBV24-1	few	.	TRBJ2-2	CATSEPMQGGTGELFF	TGTGCCACCAGTGAGCCCATGCAAGGGGGCACCGGGGAGCTGTTTTTT
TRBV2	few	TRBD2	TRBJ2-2	CASSDRTSKTGELFF	TGTGCCAGCAGTGATAGGACTAGCAAAACCGGGGAGCTGTTTTTT
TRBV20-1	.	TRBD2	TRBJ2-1	CSAGLAGGHEQFF	TGCAGTGCCGGACTAGCGGGGGGGCATGAGCAGTTCTTC
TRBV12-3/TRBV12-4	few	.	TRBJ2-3	CASSLSGLGTDTQYF	TGTGCCAGCAGTTTGTCAGGTCTGGGGACAGATACGCAGTATTTT
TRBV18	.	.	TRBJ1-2	CASSPPGASGYTF	TGTGCCAGCTCACCACCGGGGGCGTCCGGCTACACCTTC
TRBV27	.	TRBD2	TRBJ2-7	CASSPGGYNSYEQYF	TGTGCCAGCAGTCCGGGGGGATACAACTCCTACGAGCAGTACTTC
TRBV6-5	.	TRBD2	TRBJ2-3	CASTPAGGRADTQCF	TGTGCCAGCACCCCCGCGGGAGGACGGGCAGATACGCAGTGTTTT
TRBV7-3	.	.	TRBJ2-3	CASSLSGVSTDTQYF	TGTGCCAGCAGCTTAAGCGGGGTGAGCACAGATACGCAGTATTTT
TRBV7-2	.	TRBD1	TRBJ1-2	CASSPTAIQGALNGYTF	TGTGCCAGCAGCCCAACCGCCATACAGGGGGCGCTTAATGGCTACACCTTC
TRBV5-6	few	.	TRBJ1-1	CASSYRSTEAFF	TGTGCCAGCAGTTACCGGAGCACTGAAGCTTTCTTT
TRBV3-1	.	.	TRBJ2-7	CASSQAEQYF	TGTGCCAGCAGCCAAGCCGAGCAGTACTTC
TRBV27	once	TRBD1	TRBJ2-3	CASRQGAISTDTQYF	TGTGCCAGCAGGCAGGGGGCCATTAGCACAGATACGCAGTATTTT
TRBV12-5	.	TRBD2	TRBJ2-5	CASGPGILAGGGRETQYF	TGTGCTAGTGGTCCCGGAATTCTAGCGGGAGGCGGCCGGGAGACCCAGTACTTC
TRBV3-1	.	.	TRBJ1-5	CASSGGQASNQPQHF	TGTGCCAGCAGCGGTGGGCAGGCTAGCAATCAGCCCCAGCATTTT
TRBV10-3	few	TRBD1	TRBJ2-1	CAICRLDRADEQFF	TGTGCCATCTGCCGATTAGACAGGGCGGATGAGCAGTTCTTC
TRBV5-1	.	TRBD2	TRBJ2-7	CASSFASGRAYEQYF	TGCGCCAGCAGCTTCGCTAGCGGGAGGGCCTACGAGCAGTACTTC
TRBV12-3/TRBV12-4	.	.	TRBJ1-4	CASSLMGMELFF	TGTGCCAGCAGTTTGATGGGGATGGAACTGTTTTTT
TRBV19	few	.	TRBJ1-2	CASEVGAGGYTF	TGTGCCAGTGAGGTCGGGGCGGGCGGCTACACCTTC
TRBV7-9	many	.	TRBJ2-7	CASSWGYEQYF	TGTGCCAGCAGCTGGGGATACGAGCAGTACTTC
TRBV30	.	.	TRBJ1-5	CAWSGRGNQPQHF	TGTGCCTGGAGTGGACGGGGAAATCAGCCCCAGCATTTT
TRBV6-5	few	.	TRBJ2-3	CASRAGRGSTDTQYF	TGTGCCAGCAGAGCCGGGAGAGGGAGCACAGATACGCAGTATTTT